This TCR beta chain was captured in a study of T cells in tuberculosis. Study-wide points: The TCR-beta difference was not significant; alpha differences partly reflected length. Active tuberculosis alpha repertoires lay closer to GMM-specific TCRs than controls'.

Germline V gene sequence: CDR1 LNHNV, CDR2 YYDKDF (reference sequence). V was pared by 4 bases and J by 0 bases, with 13 bases between. The length of the CDR3 is 16 residues. This clone was seen just once. No antigen is known for it. Data came from immunoSEQ multiplex PCR; TCRdb stores just in-frame clones and leaves some out. The data hold some 31,000 clones, with over 90% observed a single time. The specimen was PBMCs. The receptor was isolated from a donor aged 5-35 years with latent tuberculosis or without tuberculosis infection. The rearrangement uses TRBV15 and TRBJ2-1, with a weak D call TRBD1 (6 bases). The CDR3 is CATSIGDTSSYNEQFF. In DNA form, the CDR3 reads TGTGCCACCAGCATAGGGGACACGAGCTCCTACAATGAGCAGTTCTTC.